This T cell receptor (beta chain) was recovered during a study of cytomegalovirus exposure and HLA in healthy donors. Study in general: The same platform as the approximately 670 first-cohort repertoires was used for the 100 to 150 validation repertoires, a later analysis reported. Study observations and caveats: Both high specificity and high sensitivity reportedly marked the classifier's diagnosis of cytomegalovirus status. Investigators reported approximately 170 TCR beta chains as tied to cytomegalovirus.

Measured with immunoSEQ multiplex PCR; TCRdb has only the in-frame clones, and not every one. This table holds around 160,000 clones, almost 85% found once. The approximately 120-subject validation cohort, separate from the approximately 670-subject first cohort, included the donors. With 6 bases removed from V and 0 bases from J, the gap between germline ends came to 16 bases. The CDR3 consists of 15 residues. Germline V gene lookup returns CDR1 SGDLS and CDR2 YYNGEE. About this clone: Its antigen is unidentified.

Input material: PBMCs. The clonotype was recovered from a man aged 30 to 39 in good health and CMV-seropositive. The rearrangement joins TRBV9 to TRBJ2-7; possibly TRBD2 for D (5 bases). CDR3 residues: CASTPRATNSYEQYF. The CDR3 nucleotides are TGTGCCAGCACCCCGCGGGCCACAAACTCCTACGAGCAGTACTTC. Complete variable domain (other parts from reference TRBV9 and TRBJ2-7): DSGVTQTPKHLITATGQRVTLRCSPRSGDLSVYWYQQSLDQGLQFLIQYYNGEERAKGNILERFSAQQFPDLHSELNLSSLELGDSALYFCASTPRATNSYEQYFGPGTRLTVT.